This T cell receptor (beta chain) was retrieved from a study of CD8+ T cells in alopecia areata (dated by TCRdb to between 2017 and 2018). About the investigation overall: The treated patients took part in an open-label pilot trial in which moderate-to-severe alopecia areata was treated with oral tofacitinib at 5 to 10 mg twice daily. Tofacitinib was administered for 6 to 18 months, and 6 months of follow-up off drug were then conducted to assess delayed response and recurrence. High-throughput TCRbeta sequencing was used to examine T cell clonal expansion in alopecia areata in both the C3H/HeJ mouse model and human patients. Scalp tissue and sorted CD4+ and CD8+ peripheral blood T cells from patchy and totalis/universalis alopecia areata patients and from healthy controls were covered by human TCRbeta sequencing. Biopsies were taken from tofacitinib-treated patients at baseline and at 4 and 24 weeks of treatment, and a later scalp biopsy was taken in several of the tofacitinib-treated patients. Clonality in the scalp was compared among normal scalp (n=4), patchy alopecia areata scalp (n=8), and alopecia totalis/universalis scalp (n=8). RNA was obtained with the PAXgene miRNA kit for fixed scalp, the miRNeasy kit for PBMCs, and the RNeasy kit for mouse skin. TCRbeta CDR3 regions were amplified by immunoSEQ multiplex PCR with 35 Vbeta forward and 13 Jbeta reverse primers. Study-wide conclusions, independent of this receptor: Resident alphabeta T cells in normal human skin are also sequenced, complicating scalp TCR repertoire analysis, unlike mouse skin dominated by gammadelta T cells. Compared with mice, TCR sequences shared between patients were less clear, possibly partly because of HLA diversity across the patient population. Lesional scalp, especially in alopecia totalis/universalis, showed higher clonality and more expanded CD8+ clones than normal scalp, suggesting antigenic drive.

According to the study, the label for this sample's time point signals: baseline before oral tofacitinib. From alopecia areata patients, peripheral blood was collected along with lesional scalp punch biopsies. PBMCs were isolated by density centrifugation and stained for CD3, CD4 and CD8, after which CD4+ and CD8+ T cells were sorted on a FACSAria. This clone was detected only a few times. There is no known antigen for this receptor. No base quality values were provided; no much bigger clone lies one nucleotide off. Libraries were constructed by the immunoSEQ multiplex PCR assay. RNA was extracted from all samples and reverse transcribed into cDNA as template for TCR sequencing. First-strand cDNA was synthesized using SuperScript III with a 2:1 mix of oligo-dT and random hexamers. A synthetic immune receptor repertoire was used to assess amplification bias, and residual bias was removed computationally. From the authors' description of their analysis: Raw reads were preprocessed to remove errors, and CDR3 was defined by IMGT conventions from the conserved cysteine to phenylalanine. To get clonality, Shannon entropy was normalized by log2 of the number of productive unique TCRs and the result was subtracted from 1. Scalp TCRbeta sequences were cross-referenced with sorted blood CD4 and CD8 repertoires so that the CD4 or CD8 identity of scalp clones could be inferred. Imported from immuneACCESS, the table was reduced by TCRdb to in-frame sequences with V and J called. These copies leave out some clones; in studies compared against another copy, an unresolved V gene accounts for under half, and the cause of the remainder is not known. V, J and clone size derive from that table, while D and trimming were established from the DNA sequence. For this sample the table gives about 70,000 clones, of which roughly 44% were detected only once. The top ten constitute about 17% of the sample.

The clonotype was recovered from a human donor with alopecia areata. Sequenced material: CD8+ T cells sorted from blood, taken at week 0.

In nucleotides, the sequence is TGTGCCAGCAGGAGAAGTCCGGGGTCCGGGGAGACCCAGTACTTC. Translated, it gives CASRRSPGSGETQYF. The rearranged segments are TRBV2 and TRBJ2-5; the D gene is possibly TRBD2, with 5 bases matching. Trimming costs V 6 bases and J 5 bases, and their ends lie 19 bases apart. CDR1 and CDR2 were assigned from the germline V gene as SNHLY and FYNNEI. From the cysteine up to the phenylalanine, the CDR3 has a length of 15 residues. Of the read, only the CDR3 DNA is kept; its 45 bases are in frame from base 1.